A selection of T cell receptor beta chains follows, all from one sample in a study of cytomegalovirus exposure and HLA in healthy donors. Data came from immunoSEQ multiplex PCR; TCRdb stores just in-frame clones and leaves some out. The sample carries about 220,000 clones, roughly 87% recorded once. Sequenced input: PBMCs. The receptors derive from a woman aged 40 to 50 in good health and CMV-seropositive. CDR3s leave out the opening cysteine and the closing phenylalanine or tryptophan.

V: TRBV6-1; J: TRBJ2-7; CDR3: ASRSDPAGEQY
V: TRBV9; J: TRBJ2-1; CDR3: ASSDGLAPYNEQF
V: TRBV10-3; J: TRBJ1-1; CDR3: AMLPGQGEGNTEAF
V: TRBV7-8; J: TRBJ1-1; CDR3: ASSQGGPNTEAF
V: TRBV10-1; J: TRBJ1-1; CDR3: ASSEGRGTGAF
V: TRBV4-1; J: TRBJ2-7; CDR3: ASSQATGGPYEQY
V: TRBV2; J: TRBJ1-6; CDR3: ASSPDRGISPLH
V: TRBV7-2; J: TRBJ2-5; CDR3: ASSQLTVQETQY
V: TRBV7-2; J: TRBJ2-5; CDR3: ASNRASGRETQY
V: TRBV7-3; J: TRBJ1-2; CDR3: ASSLTAPGQGARYT
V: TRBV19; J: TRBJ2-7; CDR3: ASSIRASSYEQY
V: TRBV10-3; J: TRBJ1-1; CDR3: AISERQGEAF
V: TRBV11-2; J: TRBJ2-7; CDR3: ASSFDYQSSYEQY
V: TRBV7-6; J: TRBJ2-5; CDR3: ASSLLYRAQETQY
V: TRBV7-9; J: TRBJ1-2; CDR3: ASSLGTGEDSYGYT